The next 31 T cell receptor beta chains were all read from a single sample in a study of blood T cells in healthy people across ages (dated by TCRdb to between 2014 and 2017). The library was produced with 5' RACE. The sequencer was an Illumina HiSeq 2500. The second PCR ran for roughly 7 to 12 cycles and used a J-beta primer mix along with a sample-barcoded 5' primer. The public reads were reanalyzed by TCRdb: fastp trimming at Q25, MiXCR alignment, in-frame beta chains only. One record per CDR3 amino acid sequence lists the most common genes and DNA. For this sample the table gives some 900,000 distinct CDR3 sequences, of which roughly 26% were detected only once. The top ten constitute roughly 17% of the sample. The material sequenced was blood. The receptors were sampled from a woman older than 75 in good health.

This clonotype was picked up many times. The chain links TRBV7-2 to TRBJ2-5; D is uncertain. Deletions cut 1 base from V and 5 bases from J, with 14 bases between. CDR1 is SGHTA, CDR2 FQGNSA, per germline. There are 15 residues in the CDR3. CDR3 sequence reads: CASSLGGTKGETQYF. The CDR3, as DNA: TGTGCCAGCAGCTTAGGGGGAACAAAAGGGGAGACCCAGTACTTC.

V usage is TRBV7-9 and J usage is TRBJ1-4, with no clear D. Germline lookup yields CDR1 SEHNR and CDR2 FQNEAQ (reference sequence). V was shortened by 5 bases and J by 0 bases, with 13 bases between the two germline ends. There are 16 residues in the CDR3. CDR3 sequence (DNA): TGTGCCAGCAGCCCCCACGGGCCGGCAACTAATGAAAAACTGTTTTTT. Its translation: CASSPHGPATNEKLFF.

The rearrangement joins TRBV20-1 to TRBJ2-2, with D perhaps matching TRBD1 or TRBD2 (5 bases each). The CDR3 length is 13 residues. V gave up 4 bases and J gave up 7 bases, with 13 bases separating them. Germline assignment: CDR1 DFQATT and CDR2 SNEGSKA (reference sequence). The CDR3 nucleotides are TGCAGTGCTATGAGAGGGGCAGGCGGGGAGCTGTTTTTT. Translated: CSAMRGAGGELFF.

The chain links TRBV5-6 to TRBJ2-7; D is perhaps TRBD1 or TRBD2 (5 bases each). The CDR3 totals 15 residues. The V gene's germline CDR1 is SGHDT and CDR2 YYEEEE. Trimming stripped 0 bases from V and 2 bases from J, with 12 bases between. The CDR3 bases are TGTGCCAGCAGCTTGGGATGGGACGTGACCTACGAGCAGTACTTC. Translating gives CASSLGWDVTYEQYF.

This clonotype was recorded many times. The chain joins TRBV12-3 or TRBV12-4 to TRBJ1-5; 8 nucleotides agree with TRBD1. The CDR3 covers 13 residues. The V segment lost 7 bases and the J segment 6 bases; nucleotides outside the gene matches: 5. CDR3 DNA sequence: TGTGCCAGCACCCAGGGGGCAGGTCAGCCCCAGCATTTT. It yields the protein CASTQGAGQPQHF.

On this clonotype: This may be a read error: a much more frequent sequence differs by one nucleotide. The V gene is TRBV5-1, the J gene TRBJ1-5; D gene unclear. The CDR3 covers 14 residues. Germline CDR1 SGHRS, CDR2 YFSETQ. CDR3 DNA sequence: TGCGCCAGCAGCTCCGAGGGTAGCAGTCAGCCCCAGCATTTT. Translating gives CASSSEGSSQPQHF.

The J gene is TRBJ2-2, the V gene TRBV3-1; D gene unclear. The CDR3 contains 12 residues. Trimming took 1 base from V and 13 from J, leaving 10 bases between them. Germline CDR1 LGHDT, CDR2 YNNKEL (reference sequence). CDR3: CASSQGRFALFF. Here the CDR3 DNA reads TGTGCCAGCAGCCAAGGTAGATTTGCGCTGTTTTTT.

The chain couples TRBV12-3 or TRBV12-4 to TRBJ2-3; D possibly corresponds to TRBD1 (5 bases). This CDR3 is built from 12 residues. Trimming removed 5 bases from V and 4 bases from J, with 7 bases in between. The CDR3 DNA sequence: TGTGCCAGCAGTGTGACAGCAGATACGCAGTATTTT. Encoded protein: CASSVTADTQYF.

For this clonotype: A much larger clone sits a single nucleotide away, making a read error possible. The V gene is TRBV29-1, the J gene TRBJ2-1; D is ambiguous. The J call could be wrong; TRBJ2-7 is a better fit for the DNA end. This CDR3 comprises 13 residues. Germline CDR1 reads SQVTM; CDR2 reads ANQGSEA. The CDR3 region has the DNA TGCAGCGTTGGCGCGAGCTCCTACAATGAGCAGTACTTC. Its protein product is CSVGASSYNEQYF.

V is TRBV20-1 and J is TRBJ1-4; TRBD1 agrees at 7 bases. V was clipped by 5 bases and J by 0 bases; unmatched bases: 9. Germline CDR1 and CDR2: DFQATT and SNEGSKA (reference sequence). This CDR3 is built from 16 residues. The CDR3 region is CSAPTGTVATNEKLFF. The CDR3 DNA follows: TGCAGTGCTCCTACCGGGACAGTGGCAACTAATGAAAAACTGTTTTTT.

J is TRBJ2-2 and V is TRBV6-2 or TRBV6-3; no definite D call. CDR1 is MNHEY and CDR2 is SVGEGT in the germline V gene. Deletions cut 4 bases from V and 4 bases from J, with 13 bases between. CDR3 size: 15 residues. The DNA of the CDR3 is TGTGCCAGCAGTTCCGCCCCAGGTGGCACCGGGGAGCTGTTTTTT. This translates into CASSSAPGGTGELFF.

This clonotype turned up a few times. The chain couples TRBV6-5 to TRBJ1-6, with 10 bases aligning to TRBD1. The V gene end was trimmed by 6 bases and the J gene end by 9 bases; junction bases not matched to a gene: 8. This CDR3 is built from 15 residues. Germline V CDR1 and CDR2: MNHEY, SVGAGI. The CDR3 spells CASRGQGDQSSPLHF. CDR3 bases: TGTGCCAGCAGAGGACAGGGGGATCAGAGTTCACCCCTCCACTTT.

The V and J genes are TRBV5-1 and TRBJ2-1; 7 bases are shared with TRBD1. Trimming at V came to 3 bases and at J to 6 bases, leaving 9 bases not matched to a gene. Germline CDR1 and CDR2: SGHRS and YFSETQ. The CDR3 runs 15 residues. CDR3 region: CASSSRQGLINEQFF. Written as DNA, the CDR3 is TGCGCCAGCAGCTCCAGACAGGGATTAATCAATGAGCAGTTCTTC. Based on the CDR3 plus reference TRBV5-1 and TRBJ2-1, the full variable domain is KAGVTQTPRYLIKTRGQQVTLSCSPISGHRSVSWYQQTPGQGLQFLFEYFSETQRNKGNFPGRFSGRQFSNSRSEMNVSTLELGDSALYLCASSSRQGLINEQFFGPGTRLTVL.

The chain joins TRBV15 to TRBJ2-3; 8 nucleotides line up with TRBD2. V was pared by 8 bases and J by 6 bases, with 19 bases of the junction left unmatched. Germline CDR1 is LNHNV and CDR2 is YYDKDF (reference sequence). CDR3 size: 17 residues. The CDR3 sequence: CATGEGVGSGVMDTQYF. DNA of the CDR3: TGTGCCACCGGGGAAGGGGTTGGTAGCGGGGTGATGGATACGCAGTATTTT. Drawing the rest from reference TRBV15 and TRBJ2-3, the complete variable domain is DAMVIQNPRYQVTQFGKPVTLSCSQTLNHNVMYWYQQKSSQAPKLLFHYYDKDFNNEADTPDNFQSRRPNTSFCFLDIRSPGLGDTAMYLCATGEGVGSGVMDTQYFGPGTRLTVL.

The chain combines TRBV7-6 with TRBJ2-7, with unresolved D. V shed 1 base and J shed 0 bases, with 10 bases lying between them. Germline loops: CDR1 SGHVS, CDR2 FNYEAQ. The CDR3 has 15 amino acids. CDR3 loop: CASSLGEADSYEQYF. The CDR3 region has the DNA TGTGCCAGCAGCTTAGGAGAGGCGGACTCCTACGAGCAGTACTTC.

In the case of this clonotype: This could be a read error, since a much larger clone is one nucleotide away. The V gene is TRBV3-1, the J gene TRBJ2-1, with a weak D call TRBD2 (5 bases). Trimming took off 0 bases at V and 14 bases at J, with 11 bases between the two ends. The CDR3 contains 12 residues. Germline assignment: CDR1 LGHDT and CDR2 YNNKEL (reference sequence). The CDR3 here is CASSQDRRAKFF. In nucleotides, the CDR3 is TGTGCCAGCAGCCAAGATAGGCGGGCCAAGTTCTTC.

This clonotype was observed a few times. The rearrangement joins TRBV29-1 to TRBJ1-5, with 8 bases matching TRBD1. V shed 4 bases, J shed 5 bases, and the junction held 4 bases outside the gene matches. Germline CDR1 is SQVTM and CDR2 is ANQGSEA. This CDR3 contains 13 residues. The CDR3 is CSVGEDRDQPQHF. CDR3 nucleotides: TGCAGCGTTGGGGAGGACAGGGATCAGCCCCAGCATTTT.

V is TRBV24-1 and J is TRBJ2-1; either TRBD1 or TRBD2 may fit D (5 bases each). The CDR3 covers 11 residues. Trimming shortened V by 5 bases and J by 10 bases, and 8 bases separated the two germline ends. Germline assignment: CDR1 KGHDR and CDR2 SFDVKD. The CDR3 sequence is CATSVGTEQFF. DNA for the CDR3: TGTGCCACCAGTGTAGGGACCGAGCAGTTCTTC.

To note about this clonotype: One end of the junction varies from germline; a read error may be responsible. The chain combines TRBV12-3 or TRBV12-4 with TRBJ2-3; a weak D match, TRBD2 (5 bases). There are 15 residues in the CDR3. The CDR3 here is CVSSSFWAEEDTQYF. DNA for the CDR3: TGTGTCAGCAGTTCGTTCTGGGCGGAGGAAGATACGCAGTATTTT.

The chain couples TRBV6-4 to TRBJ2-3; 7 bases map to TRBD1. Germline assignment: CDR1 MRHNA and CDR2 SNTAGT. The CDR3 contains 14 residues. V gave up 6 bases and J gave up 5 bases; unmatched junction bases: 8. CDR3 residues: CASRAGTAKDTQYF. The DNA for the CDR3 is TGTGCCAGCAGGGCCGGGACAGCAAAAGATACGCAGTATTTT.

In its sample, this clonotype was seen a few times. This chain joins TRBV11-2 and TRBJ2-7; a weak D match, TRBD2 (6 bases). Germline lookup yields CDR1 SGHAT and CDR2 FQNNGV. The V gene lost 5 bases and the J gene lost 9 bases, with 14 bases spanning the gap. The CDR3 length is 12 residues. The CDR3: CASSVPGAGQYF. CDR3 coding DNA: TGTGCCAGCAGCGTTCCGGGAGCGGGGCAGTACTTC.

This CDR3 is CASSPFAGGFTDTQYF. CDR3 nucleotide sequence: TGTGCCAGCAGCCCCTTCGCGGGGGGATTTACAGATACGCAGTATTTT. The chain joins TRBV3-1 to TRBJ2-3; 8 bases agree with TRBD2. Looked up from germline, CDR1 is LGHDT and CDR2 is YNNKEL (reference sequence). Unmatched junction bases numbered 9, after V lost 4 bases and J lost 3 bases. The CDR3 is 16 residues long.

This clonotype was picked up many times. The rearrangement links TRBV10-3 to TRBJ2-7; 12 bases match TRBD2. This CDR3 has 14 amino acids. The V segment lost 10 bases and the J segment 2 bases; nucleotides outside the gene matches: 6. Germline values: CDR1 ENHRY, CDR2 SYGVKD. The CDR3 sequence is CASTSGGLTYEQYF. The DNA of the CDR3 is TGTGCCAGCACTAGCGGGGGGCTTACCTACGAGCAGTACTTC.

The rearrangement links TRBV29-1 to TRBJ2-7; D not certain. This CDR3 is 11 amino acids long. Germline CDR1 and CDR2: SQVTM and ANQGSEA. The V and J ends lost 4 bases and 3 bases respectively, with 7 bases between them. The CDR3 DNA sequence: TGCAGCGTTGCGACGGGCTACGAGCAGTACTTC. It encodes CSVATGYEQYF.

The table lists this clonotype with a few counts. Possible read error: a much larger clone is one base away. J is TRBJ2-7 and V is TRBV6-6; 9 bases match TRBD1. The length of the CDR3 is 14 residues. The V gene's germline CDR1 is MNHNY and CDR2 SVGAGI (reference sequence). Trimming cost V 6 bases and J 6 bases; bases outside gene matches: 9. The CDR3 is CASRGQGQGFEQYF. As DNA, the CDR3 is TGTGCCAGCAGAGGACAGGGGCAGGGGTTCGAGCAGTACTTC.

The table lists this clonotype with a count of one. CDR3 coding DNA: TGCAGTGCGGCGAGCGGGCCCTACAATGAGCAGTTCTTC. The encoded protein is CSAASGPYNEQFF. The chain joins TRBV20-1 to TRBJ2-1, with D possibly being TRBD2 (6 bases). In germline, CDR1 is DFQATT, CDR2 SNEGSKA (reference sequence). The CDR3 is 13 amino acids. The V and J ends lost 6 bases and 2 bases respectively, with 11 bases between them.

This clonotype was seen repeatedly, ten times or more. V gene TRBV6-5 combines with J gene TRBJ2-3; D is unclear. This CDR3 contains 14 residues. Per germline, CDR1 MNHEY and CDR2 SVGAGI. Between the trimmed V and J ends, which lost 2 bases and 1 base, there was a span of 7 bases. CDR3 protein: CASSYGLGTDTQYF. CDR3 sequence (DNA): TGTGCCAGCAGTTACGGCCTTGGCACAGATACGCAGTATTTT.

This clonotype was seen at least ten times. The chain has TRBV20-1 and TRBJ1-2; TRBD1 aligns across 8 bases. After removal of 3 bases from V and 3 bases from J, the junction contained 12 bases not matched to a gene. The CDR3 spans 16 residues. Germline V CDR1 and CDR2: DFQATT, SNEGSKA (reference sequence). CDR3 bases: TGCAGTGCTAGCCGAGCCAGGGGGCGCGTGGACTATGGCTACACCTTC. Translated, it gives CSASRARGRVDYGYTF.

The chain links TRBV29-1 to TRBJ2-5, with TRBD2 identical over 13 bases. Germline CDR1 and CDR2: SQVTM and ANQGSEA. The length of the CDR3 is 12 residues. V shed 7 bases and J 11 bases; nucleotides not matched to a gene: 7. CDR3 residues: CSAPGLAGEQYF. The CDR3 coding sequence is TGCAGCGCCCCTGGACTAGCGGGAGAGCAGTACTTC.

This clonotype was counted at least ten times. This sequence joins TRBV7-9 and TRBJ2-7; D is ambiguous. The CDR3 contains 11 residues. Germline assignment: CDR1 SEHNR and CDR2 FQNEAQ (reference sequence). V lost 2 bases and J lost 5, with 4 bases in between. The CDR3 nucleotides read TGTGCCAGCAGCTTATTTGACGAGCAGTACTTC. Its translation: CASSLFDEQYF. Combining the CDR3 with reference TRBV7-9 and TRBJ2-7 gives the whole variable domain DTGVSQNPRHKITKRGQNVTFRCDPISEHNRLYWYRQTLGQGPEFLTYFQNEAQLEKSRLLSDRFSAERPKGSFSTLEIQRTEQGDSAMYLCASSLFDEQYFGPGTRLTVT.

This clonotype was recorded at least ten times. The gene calls are TRBV29-1 and TRBJ2-4, with D perhaps being TRBD1 or TRBD2 (7 bases each). The V gene's germline CDR1 is SQVTM and CDR2 ANQGSEA. Trimming left V 6 bases short and J 8 bases short, with 17 bases between. The CDR3 runs 13 residues. The CDR3 bases are TGCAGCGTCGCAGGGGGGGGCTTGGACATTCAGTACTTC. It encodes CSVAGGGLDIQYF.